What follows are 26 T cell receptor beta chains derived from one specimen sequenced in a study of shared clonotypes between healthy human individuals. Terminally differentiated effector memory CD45RA+ cells were left out of the naive CD8 fraction, which was CD45RO-negative and positively selected for CCR7. Clones were sequenced by immunoSEQ multiplex PCR, and TCRdb holds only the in-frame ones, with some missing. The repertoire holds roughly 810,000 clones, with 96% as singletons. Material: naive CD8+ T cells sorted from blood. These receptors were obtained from a man aged 25-40 years in good health.

The chain has TRBV27 and TRBJ1-2, with 7 bases fitting TRBD1. The CDR3 length is 16 residues. Germline assignment: CDR1 MNHEY and CDR2 SMNVEV (reference sequence). The V gene end was trimmed by 4 bases and the J gene end by 3 bases; junction bases not matched to a gene: 11. CDR3 in DNA: TGTGCCAGCAGTTCGACAATTATAGGGGGCTACTATGGCTACACCTTC. This codes for CASSSTIIGGYYGYTF.

This clone has more than one count but fewer than ten. The V and J genes are TRBV7-6 and TRBJ1-5, with D possibly being TRBD1 (5 bases). CDR1 and CDR2 from the germline V gene are SGHVS and FNYEAQ. Trimming pared 6 bases from V and 4 bases from J, leaving 10 bases between. The CDR3 extends over 13 amino acids. As DNA, the CDR3 is TGTGCCAGCAGTGGGGGGGTTAATCAGCCCCAGCATTTT. Translated: CASSGGVNQPQHF.

The table lists this clone with a count of one. The rearrangement uses TRBV7-6 and TRBJ1-2; D is unclear. Germline CDR1 is SGHVS and CDR2 is FNYEAQ. Trimming took 2 bases from V and 8 from J, leaving 15 bases between them. The CDR3 contains 14 residues. The CDR3 DNA follows: TGTGCCAGCAGCTTACCCGGCGGGGAGCAAGGCTACACCTTC. Residues: CASSLPGGEQGYTF. The full variable domain, its missing parts supplied by reference TRBV7-6 and TRBJ1-2, is GAGVSQSPRYKVTKRGQDVALRCDPISGHVSLYWYRQALGQGPEFLTYFNYEAQQDKSGLPNDRFSAERPEGSISTLTIQRTEQRDSAMYRCASSLPGGEQGYTFGSGTRLTVV.

The V and J genes are TRBV6-1 and TRBJ1-3; D is undetermined. The CDR3 runs to 14 residues. CDR1 MNHNS and CDR2 SASEGT come from the germline V gene. V was shortened by 8 bases and J by 4 bases, with 15 bases between the two germline ends. In DNA, the CDR3 is TGTGCCAGCTTGCGGGGAAATTCGGGAAACACCATATATTTT. This sequence encodes CASLRGNSGNTIYF.

The chain carries TRBV6-1 and TRBJ2-7; perhaps D is TRBD1 or TRBD2 (6 bases each). Germline assignment: CDR1 MNHNS and CDR2 SASEGT. Trimming removed 0 bases from V and 7 bases from J, with 19 bases in between. The length of the CDR3 is 16 residues. In DNA, the CDR3 is TGTGCCAGCAGTGAAGCAGGGGGACTGACCATTTGGGAGCAGTACTTC. Translating it yields CASSEAGGLTIWEQYF.

The chain links TRBV30 to TRBJ2-2; D is uncertain. V was clipped by 0 bases and J by 7 bases, with 18 bases between them. This CDR3 is built from 16 residues. CDR1 GTSNPN and CDR2 SVGIG come from the germline V gene (reference sequence). CDR3 in amino acids: CAWSVIDHSTGGELFF. The CDR3 bases are TGTGCCTGGAGTGTTATCGACCACTCAACGGGCGGGGAGCTGTTTTTT.

In this sample, this clone turned up once. The chain carries TRBV7-9 and TRBJ1-4, with 8 bases lining up with TRBD1. The CDR3 spans 15 residues. Germline V gene lookup returns CDR1 SEHNR and CDR2 FQNEAQ (reference sequence). V was pared by 3 bases and J by 7 bases, with 7 bases of the junction left unmatched. The DNA for the CDR3 is TGTGCCAGCAGCTTGACAGGGGTCCCCGGTGAAAAACTGTTTTTT. It encodes CASSLTGVPGEKLFF.

V usage is TRBV29-1 and J usage is TRBJ2-7, with D unresolved. The V gene's germline CDR1 is SQVTM and CDR2 ANQGSEA. The CDR3 runs 12 residues. Between the trimmed V and J ends, which lost 3 bases and 2 bases, there was a span of 8 bases. CDR3: CSVEADTYEQYF. The DNA of the CDR3 is TGCAGCGTTGAGGCAGACACCTACGAGCAGTACTTC.

The chain employs TRBV7-3 and TRBJ2-3; the match to TRBD2 covers 10 bases. J lost 3 bases, V lost 3 bases, and 3 bases had no gene match. Germline assignment: CDR1 SGHTA and CDR2 FQGTGA. This CDR3 contains 15 residues. CDR3 in DNA: TGTGCCAGCAGCTTCCTAGCGGGAGAGACAGATACGCAGTATTTT. Amino acids: CASSFLAGETDTQYF.

The chain couples TRBV28 to TRBJ2-7; D is unclear. This CDR3 spans 10 amino acids. Trimming took off 11 bases at V and 3 bases at J, with 8 bases between the two ends. Germline V CDR1 and CDR2: MDHEN, SYDVKM. The CDR3 coding sequence is TGTGCCGCTGGCAGCTACGAGCAGTACTTC. It translates to CAAGSYEQYF.

This sequence joins TRBV7-9 and TRBJ2-1; possibly TRBD1 or TRBD2 for D (5 bases each). The CDR3 loop spans 13 amino acids. Germline V gene sequence: CDR1 SEHNR, CDR2 FQNEAQ (reference sequence). Trimming took 8 bases from V and 1 from J, leaving 9 bases between them. CDR3: CASQGVSYNEQFF. In DNA, the CDR3 is TGTGCCAGCCAGGGAGTGTCCTACAATGAGCAGTTCTTC.

The rearrangement uses TRBV9 and TRBJ2-7, with D uncertain. The CDR3 consists of 13 residues. Trimming removed 0 bases from V and 4 bases from J, with 8 bases in between. The V gene's germline CDR1 is SGDLS and CDR2 YYNGEE. Written as DNA, the CDR3 is TGTGCCAGCAGCGTAGATCCTCGGTACGAGCAGTACTTC. Its protein is CASSVDPRYEQYF. The entire variable domain, with the rest obtained from reference TRBV9 and TRBJ2-7, is as follows: DSGVTQTPKHLITATGQRVTLRCSPRSGDLSVYWYQQSLDQGLQFLIQYYNGEERAKGNILERFSAQQFPDLHSELNLSSLELGDSALYFCASSVDPRYEQYFGPGTRLTVT.

The chain joins TRBV7-9 to TRBJ2-1; D unresolved. The CDR3 runs to 12 residues. CDR1 is SEHNR and CDR2 is FQNEAQ in the germline V gene (reference sequence). Deletions cut 2 bases from V and 8 bases from J, with 7 bases between. CDR3 residues: CASSLSPHEQFF. The CDR3 DNA is TGTGCCAGCAGCTTATCCCCGCATGAGCAGTTCTTC.

The V gene is TRBV27, the J gene TRBJ2-4, with a tentative D call TRBD1 (6 bases). Per germline, CDR1 MNHEY and CDR2 SMNVEV (reference sequence). The CDR3 sequence is 15 residues long. The V end lost 6 bases, the J end lost 0 bases, and 12 bases lay between the germline ends. CDR3 in amino acids: CASRPDRLAKNIQYF. The CDR3 coding sequence is TGTGCCAGCAGACCCGACAGGCTAGCCAAAAACATTCAGTACTTC.

This sequence joins TRBV14 and TRBJ2-1; D unresolved. Trimming removed 4 bases from V and 5 bases from J, with 9 bases in between. The CDR3 is 13 amino acids. CDR1 and CDR2 from the germline V gene are SGHDN and FVKESK. CDR3: CASSLTADNEQFF. The CDR3 coding sequence is TGTGCCAGCAGCCTAACCGCGGACAATGAGCAGTTCTTC.

V and J are TRBV11-2 and TRBJ1-1; D ambiguous. Trimming removed 3 bases at V and 0 bases at J, with 8 bases between. There are 14 residues in the CDR3. Germline V gives CDR1 SGHAT, CDR2 FQNNGV. In nucleotides, the CDR3 is TGTGCCAGCAGCTTCCTGTCCATGAACACTGAAGCTTTCTTT. It is translated as CASSFLSMNTEAFF. Full variable domain (missing parts from reference TRBV11-2 and TRBJ1-1): EAGVAQSPRYKIIEKRQSVAFWCNPISGHATLYWYQQILGQGPKLLIQFQNNGVVDDSQLPKDRFSAERLKGVDSTLKIQPAKLEDSAVYLCASSFLSMNTEAFFGQGTRLTVV.

This chain links TRBV18 with TRBJ2-7, with 10 bases that match TRBD1. CDR3 length equals 15 residues. Germline assignment: CDR1 KGHSH and CDR2 LQKENI. Trimming took 1 base from V and 3 from J; bases not matched to a gene: 3. CDR3 sequence reads: CASSPQRTGGYEQYF. CDR3 in DNA: TGTGCCAGCTCACCACAAAGGACAGGGGGCTACGAGCAGTACTTC.

The chain combines TRBV4-1 with TRBJ2-3; D could derive from TRBD1 or TRBD2 (5 bases each). The germline CDR1 and CDR2 sequences are MGHRA and YSYEKL. The CDR3 consists of 16 residues. With 1 base removed from V and 1 base from J, the gap between germline ends came to 12 bases. CDR3 sequence reads: CASSQVPGRGTDTQYF. CDR3 DNA sequence: TGCGCCAGCAGCCAAGTACCGGGACGGGGCACAGATACGCAGTATTTT.

The chain is built from TRBV7-9 and TRBJ2-7; D tentatively reads TRBD1 or TRBD2 (5 bases each). Per the germline V gene, CDR1 is SEHNR and CDR2 is FQNEAQ (reference sequence). The CDR3 totals 12 residues. V lost 5 bases and J lost 6, with 11 bases in between. CDR3 bases: TGTGCCAGCAGCCTAGGGGAGCCCGAGCAGTACTTC. Protein: CASSLGEPEQYF.

The genes are TRBV10-3 and TRBJ2-6; the match to TRBD1 covers 7 bases. The germline CDR1 and CDR2 sequences are ENHRY and SYGVKD. V gave up 4 bases and J gave up 0 bases; unmatched junction bases: 6. The CDR3 covers 17 residues. CDR3 region: CAISGLRDSSGANVLTF. In DNA form, the CDR3 reads TGTGCCATCAGTGGTCTCCGGGACAGCTCTGGGGCCAACGTCCTGACTTTC.

V is TRBV7-9 and J is TRBJ2-5; TRBD2 matches at 7 bases. The ends lost 5 bases at V and 2 bases at J; junction bases unmatched: 2. CDR3 length: 13 amino acids. Germline values: CDR1 SEHNR, CDR2 FQNEAQ (reference sequence). CDR3 region: CASSQGGQETQYF. The CDR3 DNA is TGTGCCAGCAGCCAGGGAGGGCAAGAGACCCAGTACTTC.

The chain recombines TRBV7-9 with TRBJ2-7, with D unclear. Germline values: CDR1 SEHNR, CDR2 FQNEAQ (reference sequence). V dropped 0 bases and J dropped 6 bases, with 6 bases sitting between them. The CDR3 length is 12 residues. This chain's CDR3 is CASSLARREQYF. Here the CDR3 DNA reads TGTGCCAGCAGCTTAGCAAGGCGCGAGCAGTACTTC. Based on the CDR3 plus reference TRBV7-9 and TRBJ2-7, the full variable domain is DTGVSQNPRHKITKRGQNVTFRCDPISEHNRLYWYRQTLGQGPEFLTYFQNEAQLEKSRLLSDRFSAERPKGSFSTLEIQRTEQGDSAMYLCASSLARREQYFGPGTRLTVT.

The rearrangement links TRBV10-3 to TRBJ1-1; D may be TRBD1 (6 bases). This CDR3 contains 17 residues. V was pared by 6 bases and J by 0 bases, with 20 bases between. CDR1 and CDR2 (germline): ENHRY, SYGVKD. The CDR3 sequence: CAIRKTSATGLNTEAFF. CDR3 coding DNA: TGTGCCATCAGAAAAACGAGCGCAACAGGGTTGAACACTGAAGCTTTCTTT.

The J gene is TRBJ1-1, the V gene TRBV19, with D hard to call. V was pared by 5 bases and J by 1 base, with 8 bases between. This CDR3 region has 13 residues. Germline CDR1 and CDR2: LNHDA and SQIVND (reference sequence). The CDR3 region is CASSLWGNTEAFF. The CDR3, as DNA: TGTGCCAGTAGTCTCTGGGGGAACACTGAAGCTTTCTTT. Supplemented by reference TRBV19 and TRBJ1-1, the full variable domain reads DGGITQSPKYLFRKEGQNVTLSCEQNLNHDAMYWYRQDPGQGLRLIYYSQIVNDFQKGDIAEGYSVSREKKESFPLTVTSAQKNPTAFYLCASSLWGNTEAFFGQGTRLTVV.

The chain is built from TRBV9 and TRBJ2-5; 8 nucleotides line up with TRBD1. From germline, CDR1 is SGDLS and CDR2 YYNGEE. The CDR3 has 15 amino acids. J lost 5 bases, V lost 4 bases, and 10 bases had no gene match. CDR3 in amino acids: CASSPTQGARETQYF. Here the CDR3 DNA reads TGTGCCAGCAGCCCCACCCAGGGGGCGCGGGAGACCCAGTACTTC.

The chain uses TRBV19 and TRBJ2-1; maybe TRBD2 (5 bases). The CDR3 length is 13 residues. V lost 3 bases to trimming and J lost 6 bases, with 9 bases between them. Per the germline V gene, CDR1 is LNHDA and CDR2 is SQIVND (reference sequence). The CDR3 DNA reads TGTGCCAGTAGTATCATCCGGGGCAATGAGCAGTTCTTC. Its protein is CASSIIRGNEQFF. The complete variable domain, with remaining parts taken from reference TRBV19 and TRBJ2-1, reads DGGITQSPKYLFRKEGQNVTLSCEQNLNHDAMYWYRQDPGQGLRLIYYSQIVNDFQKGDIAEGYSVSREKKESFPLTVTSAQKNPTAFYLCASSIIRGNEQFFGPGTRLTVL.